This T cell receptor beta chain was captured by sequencing in a study of cytomegalovirus exposure and HLA in healthy donors. This table comes from immunoSEQ multiplex PCR, and its TCRdb copy is limited to in-frame clones, with some not included. The profile covers 150,000 to 200,000 clones, with roughly nine tenths appearing a single time and 4% to 5% taken by the ten largest. The CDR3 totals 13 residues. V gave up 1 base and J gave up 3 bases, with 7 bases separating them. The germline V gene has CDR1 SGHNT and CDR2 YYREEE (reference sequence). Input material: PBMCs. This receptor was taken from a man aged 18 to 35 in good health and CMV-seropositive. This chain links TRBV5-4 with TRBJ1-1, with a possible D match to TRBD1 (5 bases). The CDR3 coding sequence is TGTGCCAGCAGCTTGCAGGGCGACACTGAAGCTTTCTTT. Its translation is CASSLQGDTEAFF.